This T cell receptor beta chain was identified during a study of tumour-infiltrating T cells in Burkitt lymphoma. About the study: Repertoire clonality predicted overall and progression-free survival.

This clone was detected once. The junction departs from germline at one end; a sequencing error may be responsible. Produced via immunoSEQ multiplex PCR; TCRdb's table is partial and in-frame only. In the table there are roughly 9,200 clones, about two thirds of which are singletons. This receptor was obtained from a human donor with diffuse large B-cell lymphoma. The specimen sequenced was tumor tissue.

In DNA form, the CDR3 reads TGTGCCAGCAGTTTAGCCTCCTCAACTAATGAAAAACTGTTTTTT. Encoded protein: CASSLASSTNEKLFF. The V call is TRBV7-2, the J call TRBJ1-4; D not certain. The CDR3 is made up of 15 amino acids. The V gene's germline CDR1 is SGHTA and CDR2 FQGNSA.